The next 22 T cell receptor beta chains were all read from a single sample in a study of T cells in women clearing cervical HPV infection (dated by TCRdb to between 2017 and 2018). Library creation used the immunoSEQ multiplex PCR assay. The clones in this table, taken by TCRdb from immuneACCESS, are in-frame only. Not every clone is retained; where verified, under half of the shortfall comes from an unresolved V gene, and the cause of the rest is unknown. The data table for this sample lists 25,000 to 35,000 clones. 15% to 20% of the sample is in the top ten clones. Sequencing was done on a sample of blood buffy coat. The receptors come from a woman aged 18 to 75 with a cervical HPV16 infection that either progressed to CIN3+ or cleared (not recorded which).

Of note for this clone: The CDR3 end falls 3 residues outside the read, so it is completed with the germline J gene. V gene TRBV29-1 combines with J gene TRBJ2-5, with TRBD1 matching over 7 bases. The CDR3 runs to 12 residues. The ends lost 8 bases at V and 5 bases at J; junction bases unmatched: 8. The germline CDR1 and CDR2 sequences are SQVTM and ANQGSEA. The CDR3 here is CSSGQFVETQYF. The CDR3 DNA, read in part, is TGCAGCTCGGGACAGTTTGTTGAGACC.

As for this clone: The CDR3 end is not reached by the read, which stops 3 residues before it; the germline J gene fills it in. The V gene is TRBV7-2, the J gene TRBJ1-4; possibly TRBD1 for D (5 bases). Trimming removed 3 bases at V and 6 bases at J, with 8 bases between. The germline V gene encodes CDR1 SGHTA and CDR2 FQGNSA. The CDR3 extends over 13 amino acids. The sequenced CDR3 bases are TGTGCCAGCAGCTTTCGCAGGGATGAAAAA. It specifies CASSFRRDEK. The CDR3, in full, reads CASSFRRDEKLFF.

As for this clone: The read finishes 3 residues shy of the CDR3 end, and the germline J gene is used to complete it. The V call is TRBV7-9, the J call TRBJ1-1; D remains unclear. Germline lookup yields CDR1 SEHNR and CDR2 FQNEAQ (reference sequence). The CDR3 is 12 residues long. The sequenced part of the CDR3 DNA is TGTGCCAGCAGCTTACCGGGGAGGGAA. Translation gives CASSLPGRE. The CDR3 in its entirety is CASSLPGREAFF.

For this clone: The read ends 3 residues shy of where the CDR3 ends; the end is completed using the germline J gene. V and J are TRBV7-2 and TRBJ2-2; 7 bases agree with TRBD2. Germline CDR1 is SGHTA and CDR2 is FQGNSA. Losses at the gene ends were 3 bases for V and 6 bases for J; bases not matched to a gene: 7. The CDR3 has 15 amino acids. The CDR3 reads CASSFSTSRSGELFF. CDR3 bases read: TGTGCCAGCAGCTTTTCGACTAGCCGGTCCGGGGAG.

On this clone: With the read ending 3 residues before the CDR3 end, the germline J gene is used to fill in that end. V usage is TRBV28 and J usage is TRBJ2-3, with unresolved D. From germline, CDR1 is MDHEN and CDR2 SYDVKM. The CDR3 contains 16 residues. Trimming left V 5 bases short and J 0 bases short, with 15 bases between. The CDR3 bases that were read are TGTGCCAGCAGTGCCCTCAGCAGGTTAAGCACAGATACG. It specifies CASSALSRLSTDT. The entire CDR3 sequence reads CASSALSRLSTDTQYF.

For this clone: The read stops 3 residues short of the end of the CDR3; the missing end is completed from the germline J gene. The chain employs TRBV7-6 and TRBJ1-4; the D is unclear. The germline V gene has CDR1 SGHVS and CDR2 FNYEAQ. CDR3 length: 13 residues. The CDR3 loop reads CASSPTRSSPLFF. The DNA read from the CDR3 is TGTGCCAGCAGCCCCACGCGATCTTCACCA.

With regard to this clone: The read ends 3 residues shy of where the CDR3 ends; the end is completed using the germline J gene. This chain joins TRBV12-3 or TRBV12-4 and TRBJ2-7; 12 positions match TRBD1. CDR3 size: 17 residues. With 5 bases clipped from V and 2 bases from J, the junction kept 10 bases outside the gene matches. The DNA read from the CDR3 is TGTGCCAGCAGTAAAGGGACAGGGGGCTATTCAACCTACGAG. It is translated as CASSKGTGGYSTYE. The entire CDR3 sequence reads CASSKGTGGYSTYEQYF.

As regards this clone: Sequencing ends 3 residues short of the CDR3 end; the germline J gene provides the rest. The chain is built from TRBV11-3 and TRBJ2-7, with TRBD2 matching 7 bases. Looked up from germline, CDR1 is SGHNT and CDR2 is YENEEA. This CDR3 region has 14 residues. With 8 bases clipped from V and 5 bases from J, the junction kept 12 bases outside the gene matches. The covered CDR3 bases are TGTGCCAGCGGTACGGGGGAGGGTTTGGACGAG. It codes for CASGTGEGLDE. The CDR3, in full, reads CASGTGEGLDEQYF. The complete variable domain, with remaining parts taken from reference TRBV11-3 and TRBJ2-7, reads EAGVVQSPRYKIIEKKQPVAFWCNPISGHNTLYWYLQNLGQGPELLIRYENEEAVDDSQLPKDRFSAERLKGVDSTLKIQPAELGDSAVYLCASGTGEGLDEQYFGPGTRLTVT.

The part of the CDR3 DNA that was read is TGTGCCAGCAGCCCAAAAGGACAGTTTGAAAAA. Protein product: CASSPKGQFEK. The full CDR3 protein is CASSPKGQFEKLFF. The rearrangement links TRBV7-9 to TRBJ1-4; D may be TRBD1 (6 bases). Read coverage stops 3 residues before the CDR3 terminus; the germline J gene supplies the remainder. The germline V gene has CDR1 SEHNR and CDR2 FQNEAQ (reference sequence). CDR3 length: 14 residues. Trimming stripped 5 bases from V and 7 bases from J, with 14 bases between.

This clone counts as medium-sized by frequency. The missing CDR3 end, 3 residues past where the read stops, is filled in from the germline J gene. The J gene is TRBJ2-2, the V gene TRBV7-9; 9 bases fit TRBD1. CDR3 length: 15 residues. The ends lost 5 bases at V and 4 bases at J; junction bases unmatched: 5. The germline V gene encodes CDR1 SEHNR and CDR2 FQNEAQ (reference sequence). CDR3 sequence: CASSPDRGVTGELFF. Partial CDR3 DNA: TGTGCCAGCAGCCCCGACAGGGGGGTCACCGGGGAG. The full variable domain, completed using reference TRBV7-9 and TRBJ2-2, is DTGVSQNPRHKITKRGQNVTFRCDPISEHNRLYWYRQTLGQGPEFLTYFQNEAQLEKSRLLSDRFSAERPKGSFSTLEIQRTEQGDSAMYLCASSPDRGVTGELFFGEGSRLTVL.

Remarks on this clone: Read coverage stops 3 residues before the CDR3 terminus; the germline J gene supplies the remainder. This chain links TRBV14 with TRBJ2-2, with unresolved D. V lost 4 bases and J lost 1, with 13 bases in between. The CDR3 loop spans 16 amino acids. Germline assignment: CDR1 SGHDN and CDR2 FVKESK. CDR3 DNA, as far as it was read: TGTGCCAGCAGCCGAACATCATACCTGAACACCGGGGAG. Its protein is CASSRTSYLNTGE. The full CDR3 reads CASSRTSYLNTGELFF.

A word on this clone: Coverage ceases 3 residues before the CDR3 finishes, and the germline J gene fills in the end. The V gene is TRBV20-1, the J gene TRBJ1-1; no reliable D call. Germline V gene data show CDR1 as DFQATT and CDR2 as SNEGSKA (reference sequence). This CDR3 spans 11 amino acids. Trimming stripped 5 bases from V and 2 bases from J, with 6 bases between. CDR3 DNA (partial): TGCAGTGCTCCCTCCAACACTGAA. Amino acids: CSAPSNTE. The complete CDR3 sequence is CSAPSNTEAFF.

Comments on this clone: Compared with germline, one end of the junction differs, possibly owing to a read error. The read is 3 residues too short to cover the CDR3 end, so that end is filled in from the germline J gene. This chain connects TRBV20-1 to TRBJ2-3, with no clear D. Per the germline V gene, CDR1 is DFQATT and CDR2 is SNEGSKA (reference sequence). The CDR3 spans 14 residues. The CDR3 reads CSARGPYVTETQYF. CDR3 bases read: TGCAGTGCTAGAGGCCCTTATGTCACAGAGACG.

With respect to this clone: The read falls 3 residues short of the CDR3 end, and the missing part is taken from the germline J gene. This chain links TRBV5-6 with TRBJ1-2, with 8 bases identical to TRBD1. Germline CDR1 and CDR2: SGHDT and YYEEEE. The CDR3 has 15 amino acids. The V segment lost 4 bases and the J segment 3 bases; nucleotides outside the gene matches: 8. The CDR3 loop reads CASSTETGVHYGYTF. The sequenced part of the CDR3 DNA is TGTGCCAGCAGCACAGAGACAGGGGTGCACTATGGC.

A word on this clone: The read ends 3 residues shy of where the CDR3 ends; the end is completed using the germline J gene. The V call is TRBV6-1, the J call TRBJ1-2, with TRBD1 as a possible D gene (5 bases). This CDR3 is built from 13 residues. CDR1 and CDR2 (germline): MNHNS, SASEGT. The sequenced part of the CDR3 DNA is TGTGCCAGCAGTGCCTCGGGGGGATGGGGC. Translating it yields CASSASGGWG. The complete CDR3 protein is CASSASGGWGYTF.

The CDR3: CSAGGGVVPYNEQFF. Partial CDR3 DNA: TGCAGTGCGGGGGGTGGGGTCGTTCCCTACAATGAG. The gene calls are TRBV20-1 and TRBJ2-1; D may be TRBD2 (6 bases). The sequence runs out 3 residues before the end of the CDR3; the remainder is reconstructed from the germline J gene. The V gene's germline CDR1 is DFQATT and CDR2 SNEGSKA (reference sequence). V was cut by 6 bases and J by 2 bases, with 17 bases left in between. The CDR3 sequence is 15 residues long.

CDR3 in amino acids: CATSHGLNTEAFF. The sequenced part of the CDR3 DNA is TGTGCCACCTCCCACGGTCTAAACACTGAA. The chain joins TRBV18 to TRBJ1-1, with D hard to call. The CDR3 end is not reached by the read, which stops 3 residues before it; the germline J gene fills it in. The CDR3 is 13 residues long. CDR1 and CDR2 from the germline V gene are KGHSH and LQKENI. Trimming took 10 bases from V and 2 from J, leaving 14 bases between them.

Of note for this clone: The sequenced fragment ends 3 residues before the CDR3 boundary, so the rest is inferred from the germline J gene. The gene calls are TRBV29-1 and TRBJ2-5; 7 bases line up with TRBD2. The germline V gene has CDR1 SQVTM and CDR2 ANQGSEA. This CDR3 contains 12 residues. J was trimmed by 5 bases and V by 8 bases; bases with no gene match: 8. CDR3 bases read: TGCAGCATGAGACTAGCTGGCGAGACC. This codes for CSMRLAGET. The CDR3 in full is CSMRLAGETQYF.

About this clone itself: The read falls 3 residues short of the CDR3 end, and the missing part is taken from the germline J gene. V is TRBV6-2 or TRBV6-3 and J is TRBJ2-3, with D possibly TRBD1 on 5 matching bases. The ends were cut back, 4 bases at V and 0 bases at J, with 8 bases in the middle. The germline CDR1 and CDR2 sequences are MNHEY and SVGEGT. CDR3 length: 14 amino acids. CDR3 DNA (partial): TGTGCCAGCAGTTTTCAGGGTAGCACAGATACG. Translation gives CASSFQGSTDT. The whole CDR3 protein reads CASSFQGSTDTQYF.

As regards this clone: The read falls 3 residues short of the CDR3 end, and the missing part is taken from the germline J gene. This chain links TRBV6-2 or TRBV6-3 with TRBJ2-2; maybe TRBD2 (7 bases). Germline CDR1 MNHEY, CDR2 SVGEGT. The CDR3 sequence is 16 residues long. V shed 2 bases and J shed 5 bases, with 15 bases lying between them. The sequenced CDR3 bases are TGTGCCAGCAGTTACCCCTTCCGGGGGGCTACCGGGGAG. Translating gives CASSYPFRGATGE. In full, the CDR3 is CASSYPFRGATGELFF.

CDR3 region: CASSLRRAQETQYF. The covered CDR3 bases are TGTGCCAGCAGCTTAAGGCGGGCCCAAGAGACG. This chain uses TRBV7-2 with TRBJ2-3; a weak D match, TRBD2 (5 bases). The CDR3 end is not reached by the read, which stops 3 residues before it; the germline J gene fills it in. The CDR3 extends over 14 amino acids. Germline V gene sequence: CDR1 SGHTA, CDR2 FQGNSA.

Comment on this clone: The CDR3 end lies 3 residues beyond the end of the read and is filled in from the germline J gene. This chain uses TRBV20-1 with TRBJ1-4, with 8 positions matching TRBD1. The CDR3 totals 13 residues. CDR1 is DFQATT and CDR2 is SNEGSKA in the germline V gene (reference sequence). V shed 4 bases, J shed 8 bases, and the junction held 6 bases outside the gene matches. The CDR3 sequence: CSATGQVGEKLFF. The part of the CDR3 DNA that was read is TGCAGTGCTACGGGACAGGTGGGGGAAAAA.